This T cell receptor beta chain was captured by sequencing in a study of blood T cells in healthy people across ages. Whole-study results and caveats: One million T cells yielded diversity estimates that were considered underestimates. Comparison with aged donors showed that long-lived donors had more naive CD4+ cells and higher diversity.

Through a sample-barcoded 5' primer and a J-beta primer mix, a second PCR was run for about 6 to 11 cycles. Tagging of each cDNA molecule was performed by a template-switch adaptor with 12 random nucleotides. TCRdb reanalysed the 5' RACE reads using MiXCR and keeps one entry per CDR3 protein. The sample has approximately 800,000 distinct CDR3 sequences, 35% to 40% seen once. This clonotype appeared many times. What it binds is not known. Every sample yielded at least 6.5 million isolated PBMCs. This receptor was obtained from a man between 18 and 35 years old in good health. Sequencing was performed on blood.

DNA of the CDR3: TGTGCCAGCAGTTTAGCAGGGTATGAGCAGTTCTTC. Amino acid sequence: CASSLAGYEQFF. The V gene is TRBV12-3 or TRBV12-4, the J gene TRBJ2-1; D is uncertain. The CDR3 consists of 12 residues. V lost 0 bases, J lost 8 bases, and 5 bases lay in between.